This record concerns one T cell receptor beta chain sequence. There is no known antigen for this receptor. No quality values exist for individual bases; no much larger clone is one base distant. Sequencing relied on an Illumina HiSeq 2500. TCR beta libraries were prepared by quantitative 5'-RACE with molecular barcodes. Concerning the study's data processing: A new computational method based on a probabilistic model of VDJ rearrangement was used to identify disease-linked TCR variants. The public reads were reprocessed in TCRdb via fastp at Q25 and MiXCR, keeping in-frame beta chains. Merged by CDR3 protein, the rows form single entries marked with the most common genes and DNA. None of the V and J calls come from the authors' own analysis; TCRdb made them. This sample gives about 220,000 distinct CDR3 sequences in total; more than 5.5% of them show up just once. Of the sample, 14% falls within the top ten clones.

V is clipped by 3 bases and J by 1 base, and the sequence between their germline boundaries is 12 bases long. The CDR3 holds 14 amino acids from the cysteine to the phenylalanine. CDR3 DNA is the only sequence kept; it has 42 bases, read in frame from the first base. Looking up the germline V gene (reference sequence) yields CDR1 DFQATT and CDR2 SNEGSKA. These data come from a study of CD8 T cells in ankylosing spondylitis listed by TCRdb under 2017. Notes on the research overall: To find TCR variants linked to disease, the study profiled T cell receptor beta repertoires in ankylosing spondylitis patients and healthy donors. Peripheral blood was sampled, and synovial fluid was additionally collected from ankylosing spondylitis patients. In total, the full study cohort was made up of nearly 110 healthy donors and some 26 ankylosing spondylitis patients. Points the paper makes about the study in general: Blood from ankylosing spondylitis patients appeared to be characterized by a TCR beta motif made up of fewer than ten highly homologous amino acid variants. The disease-linked clones had a CD8+ phenotype and were found at relatively low frequencies in peripheral blood. The disease-linked clones were reported to be significantly enriched in matched synovial fluid samples from ankylosing spondylitis patients. Some motif variants were previously reported in synovial fluid and blood of reactive arthritis patients, suggesting common disease-initiation mechanisms.

The chain uses TRBV20-1 and TRBJ1-2; perhaps TRBD1 is the D gene, with 5 bases matching. The sample comprised blood, either unsorted or a sorted T cell fraction (not recorded which). The origin of this receptor is a male donor with ankylosing spondylitis. The CDR3 reads CSARGGGVNYGYTF. At the DNA level, the sequence is TGCAGTGCTAGGGGAGGAGGGGTTAACTATGGCTACACCTTC.